The clone carrying this T cell receptor beta chain was picked up many times. This entry is derived from a study of blood T cells in healthy people across ages. Primed by a sample-barcoded 5' primer and a J-beta primer mix, a second PCR proceeded for about 6 to 12 cycles. Each cDNA molecule received a tag from a template-switch adaptor that had 12 random nucleotides. Paired-end reads containing CDR3 totaled no fewer than 2.5 million for each sample. TCRdb itself ran the 5' RACE reads through MiXCR, one entry per CDR3 protein. The repertoire has about a million distinct CDR3 sequences, roughly 50% of them found once; the top ten carry 20% to 25%. From germline, CDR1 is SGHTA and CDR2 FQGNSA. The CDR3 contains 14 residues. Trimming at V came to 3 bases and at J to 11 bases, leaving 10 bases not matched to a gene.

The receptor's source is a woman aged 55-69 years in good health. Source material: blood. The chain recombines TRBV7-2 with TRBJ2-5; 9 nucleotides line up with TRBD2. The CDR3 is CASSLGLASGEQYF. The DNA of the CDR3 is TGTGCCAGCAGCTTGGGACTAGCATCTGGAGAGCAGTACTTC.